This T cell receptor beta chain was recorded in a study of PD-L1 blockade in urothelial cancer. The time point denotes: peripheral blood 6 weeks after treatment start. Pretreatment and on-treatment samples were taken, numbering 1 to 8 per patient. This CDR3 spans 15 amino acids. Per germline, CDR1 LNHDA and CDR2 SQIVND (reference sequence). The germline V and J ends were trimmed by 9 bases and 5 bases, with 21 bases remaining between them. Libraries were prepared by immunoSEQ multiplex PCR; TCRdb keeps only in-frame clonotypes and omits some of them. The top ten clones hold 3% to 4.5% of a sample with some 110,000 clones, roughly 90% of them seen once.

This clonotype was sampled from a man aged 55-75 years with urothelial cancer. The specimen was PBMCs, collected around atezolizumab (anti-PD-L1) treatment. This sequence joins TRBV19 and TRBJ2-3, with D tentatively TRBD1 (7 bases). The CDR3, as DNA: TGTGCCAGCACCAAGGGAGGTAGGGGGCTAGATACGCAGTATTTT. The encoded protein is CASTKGGRGLDTQYF.